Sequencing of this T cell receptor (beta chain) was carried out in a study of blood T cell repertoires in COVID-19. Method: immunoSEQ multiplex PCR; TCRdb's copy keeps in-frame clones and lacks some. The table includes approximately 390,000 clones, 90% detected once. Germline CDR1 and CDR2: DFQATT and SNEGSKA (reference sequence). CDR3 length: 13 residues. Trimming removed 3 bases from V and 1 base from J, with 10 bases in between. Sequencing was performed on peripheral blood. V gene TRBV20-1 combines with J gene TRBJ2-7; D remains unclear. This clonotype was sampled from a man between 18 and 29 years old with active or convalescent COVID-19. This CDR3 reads CSASFKMSYEQYF. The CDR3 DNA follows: TGCAGTGCTAGTTTTAAAATGTCCTACGAGCAGTACTTC.